Listed here is a single T cell receptor beta chain. The record originates from a study of blood T cell repertoires in COVID-19. Looking at the study overall: The United States, Italy and Spain were the sources of the acute and convalescent COVID-19 samples.

TCRdb's table, derived via immunoSEQ multiplex PCR, lists solely in-frame clones and lacks some. The sample consists of 240,000 or so clones, around 87% of them appearing once. This TCR derives from a woman aged 70-85 years with active or convalescent COVID-19. The sample taken for sequencing was peripheral blood.

CDR3 loop: CASSLDRAQPQHF. CDR3 nucleotides: TGTGCCAGCAGCTTAGACAGGGCTCAGCCCCAGCATTTT. J is TRBJ1-5 and V is TRBV3-1 (or the pseudogene TRBV3-2); 7 bases are a match to TRBD1. CDR1 and CDR2 from the germline V gene are LGHDT and YNNKEL (reference sequence). Unmatched junction bases numbered 4, after V lost 5 bases and J lost 6 bases. This CDR3 has 13 amino acids.